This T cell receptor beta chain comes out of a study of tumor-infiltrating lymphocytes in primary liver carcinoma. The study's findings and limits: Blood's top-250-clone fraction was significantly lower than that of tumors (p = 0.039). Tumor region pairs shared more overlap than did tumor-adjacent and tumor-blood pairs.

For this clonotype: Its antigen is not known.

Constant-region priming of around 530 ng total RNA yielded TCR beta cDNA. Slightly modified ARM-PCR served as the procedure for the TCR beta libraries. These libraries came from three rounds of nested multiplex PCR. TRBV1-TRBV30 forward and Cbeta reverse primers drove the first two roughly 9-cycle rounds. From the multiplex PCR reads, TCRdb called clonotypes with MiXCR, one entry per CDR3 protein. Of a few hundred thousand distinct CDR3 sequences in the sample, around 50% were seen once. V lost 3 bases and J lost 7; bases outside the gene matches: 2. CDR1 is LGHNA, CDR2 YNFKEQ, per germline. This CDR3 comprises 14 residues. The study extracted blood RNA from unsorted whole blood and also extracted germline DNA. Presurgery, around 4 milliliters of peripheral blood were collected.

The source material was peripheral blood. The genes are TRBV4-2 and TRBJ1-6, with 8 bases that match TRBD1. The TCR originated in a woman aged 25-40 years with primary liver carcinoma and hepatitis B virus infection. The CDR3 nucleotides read TGTGCCAGCAGCCAGGGACAGGAAAATTCACCCCTCCACTTT. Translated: CASSQGQENSPLHF.